The 9 T cell receptor beta chains below all came from one sample that was sequenced in a study of follicular helper T cells after annual influenza vaccination. This sample's time point: 2014-2015 season, pre-vaccination. TCRdb's copy holds only in-frame clones and misses some; the assay was immunoSEQ multiplex PCR. The sample lists roughly 13,000 clones; 80% to 90% were seen once. Sample: CXCR5- memory CD4+ T cells sorted from blood, taken on the day of influenza vaccination. All receptors come from an adult who received the influenza vaccine.

The V and J genes are TRBV28 and TRBJ2-7; no clear D. Trimming took off 3 bases at V and 6 bases at J, with 9 bases between the two ends. CDR3 length: 12 residues. Germline CDR1 MDHEN, CDR2 SYDVKM. CDR3 bases: TGTGCCAGCAGTTTCTCCAGATTCGAGCAGTACTTC. Amino acids: CASSFSRFEQYF.

V gene TRBV11-2 combines with J gene TRBJ2-3; 13 bases are shared with TRBD2. CDR3 length equals 16 residues. The V segment lost 6 bases and the J segment 3 bases; nucleotides outside the gene matches: 6. Germline values: CDR1 SGHAT, CDR2 FQNNGV. In DNA, the CDR3 is TGTGCCAGCAGACGACTAGCGGGGGGTAAGACAGATACGCAGTATTTT. Its protein product is CASRRLAGGKTDTQYF.

The J gene is TRBJ2-7, the V gene TRBV4-1, with TRBD1 matching over 9 bases. Unmatched junction bases numbered 6, after V lost 1 base and J lost 5 bases. The CDR3 runs to 15 residues. CDR1 and CDR2 from the germline V gene are MGHRA and YSYEKL. DNA of the CDR3: TGCGCCAGCAGCCAAGGTCCGGGACAGGGAAACGAGCAGTACTTC. This gives the protein CASSQGPGQGNEQYF.

The gene calls are TRBV30 and TRBJ2-7, with 8 positions matching TRBD2. The V segment lost 2 bases and the J segment 0 bases; nucleotides outside the gene matches: 3. The CDR3 covers 14 residues. The germline gives CDR1 GTSNPN, CDR2 SVGIG (reference sequence). This chain's CDR3 is CAWSRAGGSYEQYF. CDR3 DNA sequence: TGTGCCTGGAGTCGGGCGGGGGGCTCCTACGAGCAGTACTTC. Using reference TRBV30 and TRBJ2-7 for the parts outside the CDR3, the full variable domain is SQTIHQWPATLVQPVGSPLSLECTVEGTSNPNLYWYRQAAGRGLQLLFYSVGIGQISSEVPQNLSASRPQDRQFILSSKKLLLSDSGFYLCAWSRAGGSYEQYFGPGTRLTVT.

The chain carries TRBV19 and TRBJ2-2, with TRBD1 as a possible D gene (5 bases). CDR1 and CDR2 (germline): LNHDA, SQIVND (reference sequence). The CDR3 totals 15 residues. Trimming stripped 5 bases from V and 4 bases from J, with 14 bases between. DNA of the CDR3: TGTGCCAGTAGTCGAGACAGTAGATTCACCGGGGAGCTGTTTTTT. Amino acid sequence: CASSRDSRFTGELFF. Based on the CDR3 plus reference TRBV19 and TRBJ2-2, the full variable domain is DGGITQSPKYLFRKEGQNVTLSCEQNLNHDAMYWYRQDPGQGLRLIYYSQIVNDFQKGDIAEGYSVSREKKESFPLTVTSAQKNPTAFYLCASSRDSRFTGELFFGEGSRLTVL.

The chain recombines TRBV2 with TRBJ1-5; no reliable D call. The CDR3 length is 16 residues. V lost 3 bases and J lost 1, with 13 bases in between. CDR1 and CDR2 from the germline V gene are SNHLY and FYNNEI. The CDR3 loop reads CASSEEGFSSNQPQHF. In nucleotides, the CDR3 is TGTGCCAGCAGTGAGGAGGGATTTAGCAGCAATCAGCCCCAGCATTTT.

The genes are TRBV6-5 and TRBJ1-1; TRBD1 might be the D (6 bases). The CDR3 sequence is 15 residues long. Deletions cut 5 bases from V and 1 base from J, with 14 bases between. The V gene's germline CDR1 is MNHEY and CDR2 SVGAGI. CDR3 DNA sequence: TGTGCCAGCAGTGTCGGGGGCAGGGCGAACACTGAAGCTTTCTTT. Translated, it gives CASSVGGRANTEAFF.

This sequence joins TRBV30 and TRBJ2-6; D is unclear. Germline V CDR1 and CDR2: GTSNPN, SVGIG (reference sequence). There are 14 residues in the CDR3. The germline V and J ends were trimmed by 7 bases and 0 bases, with 10 bases remaining between them. CDR3 in DNA: TGTGCCTCCTCGGTCCGCTCTGGGGCCAACGTCCTGACTTTC. As protein: CASSVRSGANVLTF.

The chain joins TRBV19 to TRBJ1-1, with D uncertain. Trimming left V 3 bases short and J 0 bases short, with 8 bases between. Germline CDR1 reads LNHDA; CDR2 reads SQIVND (reference sequence). The CDR3 is made up of 14 amino acids. For the CDR3, the DNA is TGTGCCAGTAGTATCCGAATTTTGAACACTGAAGCTTTCTTT. Encoded protein: CASSIRILNTEAFF.